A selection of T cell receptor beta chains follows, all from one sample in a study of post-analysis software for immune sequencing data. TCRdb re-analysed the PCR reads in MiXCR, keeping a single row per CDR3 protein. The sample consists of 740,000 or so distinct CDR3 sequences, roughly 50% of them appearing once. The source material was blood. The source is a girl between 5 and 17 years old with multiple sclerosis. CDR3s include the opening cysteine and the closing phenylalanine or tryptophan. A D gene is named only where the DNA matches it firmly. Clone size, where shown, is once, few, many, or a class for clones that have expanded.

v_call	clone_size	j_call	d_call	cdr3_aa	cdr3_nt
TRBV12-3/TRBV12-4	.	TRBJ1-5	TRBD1	CASSSEHDRVDQPQHF	TGTGCCAGCAGTTCTGAACATGACAGGGTCGATCAGCCCCAGCATTTT
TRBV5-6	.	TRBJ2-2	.	CASSPESSVTGELFF	TGTGCCAGCAGCCCCGAATCTAGCGTCACCGGGGAGCTGTTTTTT
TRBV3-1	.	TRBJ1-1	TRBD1	CASSQVYGTGDTEAFF	TGTGCCAGCAGCCAAGTATACGGGACAGGGGACACTGAAGCTTTCTTT
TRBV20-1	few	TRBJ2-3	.	CSARDPGVWTDTQYF	TGCAGTGCTAGAGATCCAGGGGTGTGGACAGATACGCAGTATTTT
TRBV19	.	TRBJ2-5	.	CASRAGKRSQETQYF	TGTGCCAGTAGGGCCGGCAAGCGTAGCCAAGAGACCCAGTACTTC
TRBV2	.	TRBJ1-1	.	CASSDRRDTEAFF	TGTGCCAGCAGTGATCGGAGGGACACTGAAGCTTTCTTT
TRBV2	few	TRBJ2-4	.	CASSYEAGNIQYF	TGTGCCAGCAGTTACGAGGCGGGGAACATTCAGTACTTC
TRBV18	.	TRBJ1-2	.	CASSHDKGGGYTF	TGTGCCAGCTCACATGACAAGGGTGGTGGCTACACCTTC
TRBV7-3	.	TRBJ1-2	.	CASSPDNNYGYTF	TGTGCCAGCAGCCCTGACAATAACTATGGCTACACCTTC
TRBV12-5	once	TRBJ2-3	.	CASGLVLGTQYF	TGTGCTAGTGGTTTAGTTCTGGGTACGCAGTATTTT
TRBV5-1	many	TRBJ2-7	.	CASSLGGGFGSTYEQYF	TGCGCCAGCAGCTTGGGTGGAGGGTTCGGCTCTACCTACGAGCAGTACTTC
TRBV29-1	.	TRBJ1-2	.	CSVERQFNYGYTF	TGCAGCGTTGAAAGACAATTTAACTATGGCTACACCTTC
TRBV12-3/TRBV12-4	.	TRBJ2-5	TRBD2	CASRRLAGEVETQYF	TGTGCCAGCAGACGACTAGCGGGAGAGGTAGAGACCCAGTACTTC
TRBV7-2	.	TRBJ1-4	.	CASSLELRATNEKLFF	TGTGCCAGCAGTTTAGAGTTAAGAGCAACTAATGAAAAACTGTTTTTT
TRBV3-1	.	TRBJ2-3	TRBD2	CASSPMKRGLSTDTQYF	TGTGCCAGCAGCCCCATGAAGCGGGGACTCAGCACAGATACGCAGTATTTT
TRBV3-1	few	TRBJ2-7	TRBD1	CASSARGPEEQYF	TGTGCCAGCAGCGCCAGGGGGCCGGAAGAGCAGTACTTC
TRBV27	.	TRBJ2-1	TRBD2	CGVWGGPYNEQFF	TGTGGCGTGTGGGGGGGACCCTACAATGAGCAGTTCTTC
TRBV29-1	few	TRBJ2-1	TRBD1	CSVGNRGRNNEQFF	TGCAGCGTGGGGAACAGGGGTCGAAACAATGAGCAGTTCTTC
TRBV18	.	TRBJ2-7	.	CASSPPGRGNYEQYF	TGTGCCAGCTCACCCCCGGGACGGGGGAACTACGAGCAGTACTTC
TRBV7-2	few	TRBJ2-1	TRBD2	CASSFSGGAANEQFF	TGTGCCAGCAGCTTTAGCGGGGGGGCGGCCAATGAGCAGTTCTTC
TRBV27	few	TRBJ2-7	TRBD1	CASSLKGQFYEQYF	TGTGCCAGCAGTTTAAAGGGACAGTTTTATGAGCAGTACTTC
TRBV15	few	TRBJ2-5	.	CATSRNGGETQYF	TGTGCCACCAGCCGGAATGGGGGGGAGACCCAGTACTTC
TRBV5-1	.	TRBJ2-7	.	CASSLASSASYEQYF	TGCGCCAGCAGCTTGGCGTCTAGCGCTTCCTACGAGCAGTACTTC
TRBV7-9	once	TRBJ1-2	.	CASATGELRNYGYTF	TGTGCCAGCGCCACGGGGGAACTTCGTAACTATGGCTACACCTTC
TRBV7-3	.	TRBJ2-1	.	CASSLGPPRYNEQFF	TGTGCCAGCAGCTTAGGGCCCCCCCGGTACAATGAGCAGTTCTTC
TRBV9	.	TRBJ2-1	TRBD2	CASSVQASGRGNEQFF	TGTGCCAGCAGCGTACAAGCTAGCGGGAGAGGGAATGAGCAGTTCTTC
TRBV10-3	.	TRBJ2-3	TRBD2	CALRAAGGDTQYF	TGTGCCCTCCGGGCAGCGGGGGGAGATACGCAGTATTTT
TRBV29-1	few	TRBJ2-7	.	CSALQTSYEQYF	TGCAGCGCCCTACAGACCTCCTACGAGCAGTACTTC
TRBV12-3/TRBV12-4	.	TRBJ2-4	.	CASSPGLLSIQYF	TGTGCCAGCAGTCCGGGACTCCTAAGCATTCAGTACTTC
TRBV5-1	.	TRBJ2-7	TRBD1	CASSTRTGGESVEQYF	TGCGCCAGCAGCACTCGGACAGGGGGCGAATCTGTCGAGCAGTACTTC
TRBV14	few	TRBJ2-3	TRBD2	CASSQWAGSGGSKDTQYF	TGTGCCAGCAGCCAATGGGCAGGAAGCGGGGGCTCAAAGGATACGCAGTATTTT
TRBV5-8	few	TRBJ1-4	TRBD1	CASHELGRGVTNEKLFF	TGTGCCAGCCATGAGCTCGGCAGGGGGGTAACTAATGAAAAACTGTTTTTT
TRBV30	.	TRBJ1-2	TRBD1	CAWSSDRGIQNYGYTF	TGTGCCTGGAGTAGCGACAGGGGGATACAAAACTATGGCTACACCTTC
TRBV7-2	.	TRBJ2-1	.	CASSHRTDEQFF	TGTGCCAGCAGCCATCGGACAGACGAGCAGTTCTTC
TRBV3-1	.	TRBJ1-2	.	CASSQDRTSYGYTF	TGTGCCAGCAGCCAAGACAGGACGAGCTATGGCTACACCTTC
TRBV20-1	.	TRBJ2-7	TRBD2	CSASPPPLLAGFYEQYF	TGCAGTGCTAGTCCCCCTCCCCTACTAGCGGGGTTCTACGAGCAGTACTTC
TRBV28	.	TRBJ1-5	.	CASTSRGGPQHF	TGTGCCAGCACCTCAAGGGGGGGACCCCAGCATTTT
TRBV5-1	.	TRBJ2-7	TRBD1	CASGWDRANYEQYF	TGCGCCAGCGGCTGGGACAGGGCTAACTACGAGCAGTACTTC
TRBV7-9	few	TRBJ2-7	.	CASDLRGPSGEQYF	TGTGCCAGCGACCTCAGAGGGCCCTCGGGTGAGCAGTACTTC
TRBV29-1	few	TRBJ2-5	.	CSGTAGGETQYF	TGCAGCGGTACGGCCGGAGGAGAGACCCAGTACTTC
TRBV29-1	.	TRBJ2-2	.	CSVEDRSTGELFF	TGCAGCGTTGAAGATCGGAGCACCGGGGAGCTGTTTTTT
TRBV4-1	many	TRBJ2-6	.	CASAGTANVLTF	TGCGCCAGTGCCGGGACAGCCAACGTCCTGACTTTC
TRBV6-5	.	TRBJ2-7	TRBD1	CASSYSITGTEYEQYF	TGTGCCAGCAGTTACTCGATCACCGGGACAGAATACGAGCAGTACTTC
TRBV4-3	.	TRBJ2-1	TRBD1	CASSLRGQLGHNEQFF	TGCGCCAGCAGCCTTAGGGGACAGCTAGGGCACAATGAGCAGTTCTTC
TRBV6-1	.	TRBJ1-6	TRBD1	CASTRRIQGAFDNSPLHF	TGTGCCAGCACTAGAAGAATCCAGGGGGCTTTTGATAATTCACCCCTCCACTTT
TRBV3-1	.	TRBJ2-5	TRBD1	CASSQVTGGLETQYF	TGTGCCAGCAGCCAAGTAACAGGGGGTCTGGAGACCCAGTACTTC
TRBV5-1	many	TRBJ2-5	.	CASSAQETQYF	TGTGCCAGCAGCGCCCAAGAGACCCAGTACTTC
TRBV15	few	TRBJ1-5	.	CATSRATGQSKDQPQHF	TGTGCCACCAGCAGAGCGACCGGACAGAGCAAGGATCAGCCCCAGCATTTT